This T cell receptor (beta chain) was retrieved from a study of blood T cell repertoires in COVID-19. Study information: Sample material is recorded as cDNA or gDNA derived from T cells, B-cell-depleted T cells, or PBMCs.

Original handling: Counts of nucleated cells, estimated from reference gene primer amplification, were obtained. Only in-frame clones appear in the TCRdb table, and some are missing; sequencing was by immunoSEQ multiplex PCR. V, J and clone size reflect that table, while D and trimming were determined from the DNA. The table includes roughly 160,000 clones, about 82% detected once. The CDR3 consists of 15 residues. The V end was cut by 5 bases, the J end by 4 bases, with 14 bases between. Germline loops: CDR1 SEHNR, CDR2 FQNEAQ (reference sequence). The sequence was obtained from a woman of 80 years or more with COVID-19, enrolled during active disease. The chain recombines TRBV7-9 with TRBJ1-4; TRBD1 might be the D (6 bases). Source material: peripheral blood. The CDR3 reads CASSPGQILNEKLFF. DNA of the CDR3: TGTGCCAGCAGCCCAGGACAGATACTTAATGAAAAACTGTTTTTT.